This TCR beta chain was retrieved from a study of T cell responses to AZD1222 COVID-19 vaccine. General observations from the study: There were vaccine-associated CD4 TCRs across spike, dominant at 160-218 and 743-854. Most donors were white British, females outnumbered males, and clonal diversity was possibly underestimated. Unmutated variant regions are reportedly targeted by nearly half of spike-specific TCRs. Rises in breadth and depth of Spike-specific TCRs came after two AZD1222 doses.

This clone was detected once. Its target is unknown. CDR3 size: 15 residues. V shed 3 bases and J shed 6 bases, with 15 bases lying between them. Germline CDR1 is GTSNPN and CDR2 is SVGIG (reference sequence). Assay: immunoSEQ multiplex PCR; the TCRdb copy retains only in-frame clones and omits some. This table has more than 90,000 clones, more than 70% appearing once. This TCR was recovered from an adult who received the AZD1222 COVID-19 vaccine. V usage is TRBV30 and J usage is TRBJ1-6; D perhaps matches TRBD1 (5 bases). This specimen was peripheral blood, taken 28 days after the second AZD1222 dose. DNA of the CDR3: TGTGCCTGGAGCCTTTTTCGGGACGCTAATTCACCCCTCCACTTT. Translating it yields CAWSLFRDANSPLHF.